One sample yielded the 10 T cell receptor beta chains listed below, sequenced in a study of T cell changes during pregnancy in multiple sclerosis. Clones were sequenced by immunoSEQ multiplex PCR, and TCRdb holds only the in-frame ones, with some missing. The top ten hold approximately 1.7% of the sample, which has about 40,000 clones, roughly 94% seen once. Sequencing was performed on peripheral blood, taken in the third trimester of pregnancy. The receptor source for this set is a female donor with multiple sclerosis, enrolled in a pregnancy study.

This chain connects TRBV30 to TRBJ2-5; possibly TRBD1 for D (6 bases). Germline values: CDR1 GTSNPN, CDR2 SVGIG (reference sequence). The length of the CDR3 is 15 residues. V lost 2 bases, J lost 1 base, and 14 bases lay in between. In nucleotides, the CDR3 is TGTGCCTGGAGTCTCACCAGGGGATCCCAAGAGACCCAGTACTTC. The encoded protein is CAWSLTRGSQETQYF.

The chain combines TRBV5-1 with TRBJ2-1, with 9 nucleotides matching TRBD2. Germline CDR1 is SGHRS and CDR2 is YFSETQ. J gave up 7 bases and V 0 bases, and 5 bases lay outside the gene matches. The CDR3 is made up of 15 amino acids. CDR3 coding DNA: TGCGCCAGCAGCTTGGTAGCGGGAGTTGGTAATGAGCAGTTCTTC. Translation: CASSLVAGVGNEQFF.

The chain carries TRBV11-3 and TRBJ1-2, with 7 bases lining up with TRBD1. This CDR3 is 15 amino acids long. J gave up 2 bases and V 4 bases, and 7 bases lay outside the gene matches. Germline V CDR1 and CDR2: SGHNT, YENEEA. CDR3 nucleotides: TGTGCCAGCAGCTCGACCAGGGGGGAGAACTATGGCTACACCTTC. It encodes CASSSTRGENYGYTF. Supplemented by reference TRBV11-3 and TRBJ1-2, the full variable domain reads EAGVVQSPRYKIIEKKQPVAFWCNPISGHNTLYWYLQNLGQGPELLIRYENEEAVDDSQLPKDRFSAERLKGVDSTLKIQPAELGDSAVYLCASSSTRGENYGYTFGSGTRLTVV.

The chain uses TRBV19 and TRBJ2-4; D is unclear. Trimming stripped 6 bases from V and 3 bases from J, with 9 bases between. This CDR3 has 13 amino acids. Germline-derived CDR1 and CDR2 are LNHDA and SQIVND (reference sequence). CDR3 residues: CASRRQLKNIQYF. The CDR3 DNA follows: TGTGCCAGTAGGCGGCAACTCAAAAACATTCAGTACTTC.

This CDR3 reads CASSPTGQNTDTQYF. DNA of the CDR3: TGTGCCAGCAGTCCGACGGGACAGAACACAGATACGCAGTATTTT. The chain carries TRBV27 and TRBJ2-3, with 7 bases aligning to TRBD1. Per the germline V gene, CDR1 is MNHEY and CDR2 is SMNVEV (reference sequence). The CDR3 has 15 amino acids. The V and J ends lost 5 bases and 2 bases, in that order; junction bases with no gene match: 7.

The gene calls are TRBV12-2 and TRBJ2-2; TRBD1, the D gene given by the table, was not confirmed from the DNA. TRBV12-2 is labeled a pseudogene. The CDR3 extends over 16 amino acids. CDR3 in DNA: TGTGCAAGTCGCCGGCCGGGACAGGGGAACACCGGGGAGCTGTTTTTT. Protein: CASRRPGQGNTGELFF.

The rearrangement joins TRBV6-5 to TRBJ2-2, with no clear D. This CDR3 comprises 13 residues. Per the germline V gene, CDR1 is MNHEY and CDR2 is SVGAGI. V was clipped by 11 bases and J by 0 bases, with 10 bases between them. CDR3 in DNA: TGTGCCGCTAGACGTGCGAACACCGGGGAGCTGTTTTTT. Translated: CAARRANTGELFF.

The CDR3 region has the DNA TGTGCCAGCAGCTTGCGGGACAGCTCTGGAAACACCATATATTTT. Translated, it gives CASSLRDSSGNTIYF. The chain is built from TRBV5-6 and TRBJ1-3; 7 bases match TRBD1. This CDR3 contains 15 residues. Germline V gene sequence: CDR1 SGHDT, CDR2 YYEEEE. The J segment lost 0 bases and the V segment lost 1 base, leaving 1 base of the junction unmatched.

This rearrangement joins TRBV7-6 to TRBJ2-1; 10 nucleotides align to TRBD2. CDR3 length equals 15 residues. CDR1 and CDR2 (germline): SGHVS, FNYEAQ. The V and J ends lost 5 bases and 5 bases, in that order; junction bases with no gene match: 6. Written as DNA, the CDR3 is TGTGCCAGCAGCGTCGGACTAGCGGTCAACAATGAGCAGTTCTTC. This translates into CASSVGLAVNNEQFF.

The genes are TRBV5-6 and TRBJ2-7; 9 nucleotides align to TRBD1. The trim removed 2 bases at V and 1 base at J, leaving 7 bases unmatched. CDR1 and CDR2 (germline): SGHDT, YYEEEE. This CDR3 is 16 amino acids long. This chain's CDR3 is CASSFLTGGRSYEQYF. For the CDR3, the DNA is TGTGCCAGCAGCTTCCTAACAGGGGGCCGGTCCTACGAGCAGTACTTC.